The clone carrying this TCR beta chain was observed a few times. The antigen remains unidentified. The data were taken from a study of shared clonotypes between healthy human individuals. On the study more broadly: Each donor contributed plates that comprised three CD4 naive, three CD4 memory, two CD8 naive and one CD8 memory.

Only CD45RO-negative cells positively selected for CCR7 counted as naive CD8 cells, so terminally differentiated effector memory CD45RA+ cells were excluded. Donors were healthy HIV-negative adults without recent acute infections or vaccinations. Notes on the study in general: Memory subsets had estimated richness that was generally smaller than that of naive subsets.

Running of the assay took place at deep level. Produced via immunoSEQ multiplex PCR; TCRdb's table is partial and in-frame only. The sample yields about 2.1 million clones, around 93% seen once. The source material was naive CD8+ T cells from PBMCs. This clonotype originated in a man between 18 and 29 years old in good health. Some clones in this sample may be carry-over from other donors' samples.

This CDR3 is CASGQGGGNQPQHF. For the CDR3, the DNA is TGTGCCAGCGGACAGGGGGGAGGCAATCAGCCCCAGCATTTT. The gene calls are TRBV6-5 and TRBJ1-5; 10 nucleotides match TRBD1. The CDR3 has 14 amino acids. V shed 8 bases, J shed 2 bases, and the junction held 3 bases outside the gene matches. The V gene's germline CDR1 is MNHEY and CDR2 SVGAGI.